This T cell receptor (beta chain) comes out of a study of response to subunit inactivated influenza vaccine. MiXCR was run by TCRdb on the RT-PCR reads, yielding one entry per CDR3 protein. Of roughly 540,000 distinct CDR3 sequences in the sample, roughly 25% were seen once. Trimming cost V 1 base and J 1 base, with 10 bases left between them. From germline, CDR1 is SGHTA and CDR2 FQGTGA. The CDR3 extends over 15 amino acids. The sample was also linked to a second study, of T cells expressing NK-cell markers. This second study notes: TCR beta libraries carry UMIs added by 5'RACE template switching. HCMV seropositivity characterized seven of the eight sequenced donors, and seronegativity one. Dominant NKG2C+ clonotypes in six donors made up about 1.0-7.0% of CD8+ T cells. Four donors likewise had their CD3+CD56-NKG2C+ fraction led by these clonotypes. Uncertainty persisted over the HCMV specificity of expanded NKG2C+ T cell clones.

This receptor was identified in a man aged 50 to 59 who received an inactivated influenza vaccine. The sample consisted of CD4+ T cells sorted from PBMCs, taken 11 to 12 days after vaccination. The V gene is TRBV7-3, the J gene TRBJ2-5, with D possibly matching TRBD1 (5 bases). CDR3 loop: CASSLMGRTQETQYF. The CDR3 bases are TGTGCCAGCAGCTTAATGGGGCGGACCCAAGAGACCCAGTACTTC.